The 11 T cell receptor beta chains presented below share a single source sample, sequenced in a study of control samples from healthy donors and cancer patients (dated by TCRdb to the early 2020s). Receptors were amplified or captured by the immunoSEQ multiplex PCR assay. What TCRdb holds here is the immuneACCESS table cut down to in-frame rearrangements. Part of the clones is not present; checked against another copy, under half of the missing clones reflect an unresolved V gene, and the others are unexplained. The sample table holds around 64,000 clones, of which roughly nine tenths were seen once. Approximately 5.1% of the sample is held by the ten biggest clonotypes. The material sequenced was PBMCs. These receptor sequences come from a man aged 55 to 70 with colorectal cancer.

The chain joins TRBV5-8 to TRBJ2-6; 7 positions match TRBD2. The CDR3 runs to 15 residues. The V gene's germline CDR1 is SGHTS and CDR2 YDEGEE. The ends lost 5 bases at V and 4 bases at J; junction bases unmatched: 6. The CDR3 bases are TGTGCCAGCAGTTTGCGGGGGTCCGGGGCCAACGTCCTGACTTTC. It translates to CASSLRGSGANVLTF.

V and J are TRBV5-4 and TRBJ2-1; 8 positions agree with TRBD1. This CDR3 is 15 amino acids long. V gave up 4 bases and J gave up 7 bases; unmatched junction bases: 10. The germline V gene has CDR1 SGHNT and CDR2 YYREEE (reference sequence). For the CDR3, the DNA is TGTGCCAGCAGCAAAGGACAGGGTTTATCGAATGAGCAGTTCTTC. Translated, it gives CASSKGQGLSNEQFF.

V gene TRBV20-1 combines with J gene TRBJ2-5; 11 nucleotides agree with TRBD1. This CDR3 contains 15 residues. The V and J ends lost 3 bases and 7 bases, in that order; junction bases with no gene match: 10. Germline V CDR1 and CDR2: DFQATT, SNEGSKA (reference sequence). The CDR3 coding sequence is TGCAGTGCTAGTCGTCCGGGACAGGGGGTAGGGACCCAGTACTTC. Amino acids: CSASRPGQGVGTQYF.

A single count supports this clone. The chain couples TRBV11-3 to TRBJ2-1; D is unresolved. There are 15 residues in the CDR3. V lost 2 bases and J 5 bases, leaving 13 bases between the germline ends. Germline CDR1 and CDR2: SGHNT and YENEEA. CDR3 amino acids: CASSLRTTFNNEQFF. CDR3 bases: TGTGCCAGCAGCTTAAGAACTACCTTTAACAATGAGCAGTTCTTC.

The gene calls are TRBV11-1 and TRBJ1-5; D remains unclear. With 11 bases removed from V and 7 bases from J, the gap between germline ends came to 18 bases. Germline CDR1 SGHAT, CDR2 FQDESV (reference sequence). This CDR3 is 13 amino acids long. This CDR3 reads CARARGRKQPQHF. The CDR3 DNA is TGTGCCCGGGCTCGGGGAAGGAAGCAGCCCCAGCATTTT.

The chain carries TRBV12-3 or TRBV12-4 and TRBJ2-1; D remains ambiguous. This CDR3 has 11 amino acids. Trimming cost V 4 bases and J 7 bases, with 5 bases left between them. Here the CDR3 reads CASSYRNEQFF. The CDR3 DNA follows: TGTGCCAGCAGTTACCGGAATGAGCAGTTCTTC.

The CDR3: CASRRTSGGTTGELFF. CDR3 nucleotide sequence: TGTGCCAGCAGGAGGACTAGCGGGGGGACCACCGGGGAGCTGTTTTTT. The genes are TRBV2 and TRBJ2-2; 14 nucleotides match TRBD2. Germline lookup yields CDR1 SNHLY and CDR2 FYNNEI. The V and J ends lost 6 bases and 4 bases, in that order; junction bases with no gene match: 4. The length of the CDR3 is 16 residues.

The chain uses TRBV5-6 and TRBJ2-4; D perhaps matches TRBD2 (6 bases). The CDR3 extends over 16 amino acids. V shed 4 bases and J shed 1 base, with 15 bases lying between them. CDR1 is SGHDT, CDR2 YYEEEE, per germline. The CDR3 spells CASSTPDYDAKNIQYF. The CDR3 nucleotides are TGTGCCAGCAGCACGCCGGACTACGACGCCAAAAACATTCAGTACTTC. The full variable domain, in which reference TRBV5-6 and TRBJ2-4 provide the parts outside the CDR3, is DAGVTQSPTHLIKTRGQQVTLRCSPKSGHDTVSWYQQALGQGPQFIFQYYEEEERQRGNFPDRFSGHQFPNYSSELNVNALLLGDSALYLCASSTPDYDAKNIQYFGAGTRLSVL.

The rearrangement joins TRBV19 to TRBJ2-1, with no clear D. V shed 5 bases and J shed 3 bases, with 14 bases lying between them. Looked up from germline, CDR1 is LNHDA and CDR2 is SQIVND (reference sequence). This CDR3 has 15 amino acids. The CDR3 here is CASSPPDGRYNEQFF. In DNA form, the CDR3 reads TGTGCCAGTAGTCCCCCCGACGGCCGCTACAATGAGCAGTTCTTC.

This clone came up once. CDR3 residues: CARSPSGRILEGYTF. DNA of the CDR3: TGTGCCAGAAGCCCCTCTGGACGGATACTAGAGGGCTACACCTTC. This chain links TRBV5-3 with TRBJ1-2; D call uncertain. Being an ORF, TRBV5-3 has a function that is uncertain. The CDR3 is made up of 15 amino acids. V lost 4 bases, J lost 8 bases, and 21 bases lay in between.

The V call is TRBV7-3, the J call TRBJ1-6; 7 bases map to TRBD1. Germline trimming cut 3 bases from V and 7 bases from J; bases unmatched to any gene: 3. CDR3 length equals 14 residues. Germline V lookup: CDR1 SGHTA, CDR2 FQGTGA. The CDR3 DNA reads TGTGCCAGCAGCTTGACAGGGTCCAATTCACCCCTCCACTTT. Translating gives CASSLTGSNSPLHF.